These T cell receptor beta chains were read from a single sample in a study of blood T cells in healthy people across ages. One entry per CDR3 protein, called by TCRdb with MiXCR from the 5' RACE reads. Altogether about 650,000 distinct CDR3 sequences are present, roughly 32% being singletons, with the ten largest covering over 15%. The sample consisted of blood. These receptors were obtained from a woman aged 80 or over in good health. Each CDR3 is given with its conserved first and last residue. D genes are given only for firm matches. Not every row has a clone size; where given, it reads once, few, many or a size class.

CDR3 protein: CSARDIRTSTDTQYF; CDR3 DNA: TGCAGTGCTAGAGATATACGGACTAGCACAGATACGCAGTATTTT; clone size: once; D gene: NA; J gene: TRBJ2-3; V gene: TRBV20-1
CDR3 protein: CSARVRQGNTEAFF; CDR3 DNA: TGCAGTGCTAGAGTAAGACAGGGGAACACTGAAGCTTTCTTT; clone size: few; D gene: TRBD1; J gene: TRBJ1-1; V gene: TRBV20-1
CDR3 protein: CASSFTSGGHPYEQYF; CDR3 DNA: TGTGCCAGCAGTTTTACTAGCGGGGGCCATCCCTACGAGCAGTACTTC; clone size: once; D gene: TRBD2; J gene: TRBJ2-7; V gene: TRBV12-3/TRBV12-4
CDR3 protein: CASSEFGSYEQYF; CDR3 DNA: TGTGCCAGCAGTGAATTCGGTTCCTACGAGCAGTACTTC; clone size: many; D gene: NA; J gene: TRBJ2-7; V gene: TRBV25-1
CDR3 protein: CASSYAWGGQPQHF; CDR3 DNA: TGTGCCAGCAGTTACGCGTGGGGCGGCCAGCCCCAGCATTTT; clone size: NA; D gene: NA; J gene: TRBJ1-5; V gene: TRBV6-2/TRBV6-3
CDR3 protein: CASSLTGESPLHF; CDR3 DNA: TGTGCCAGCAGCTTAACCGGGGAATCACCCCTCCACTTT; clone size: few; D gene: NA; J gene: TRBJ1-6; V gene: TRBV7-9
CDR3 protein: CASSPSSPKETQYF; CDR3 DNA: TGTGCCAGCAGTCCTAGCTCTCCTAAAGAGACCCAGTACTTC; clone size: few; D gene: NA; J gene: TRBJ2-5; V gene: TRBV28
CDR3 protein: CASSYSTGASQPGGSNQPQHF; CDR3 DNA: TGTGCCAGCAGTTACTCGACGGGGGCCTCACAACCTGGGGGTAGCAATCAGCCCCAGCATTTT; clone size: NA; D gene: NA; J gene: TRBJ1-5; V gene: TRBV6-5
CDR3 protein: CSASGGQGTDTQYF; CDR3 DNA: TGCAGTGCTAGCGGGGGACAGGGTACCGATACGCAGTATTTT; clone size: many; D gene: TRBD1; J gene: TRBJ2-3; V gene: TRBV20-1
CDR3 protein: CASSLSVHPSMNTEAFF; CDR3 DNA: TGTGCCAGCAGTCTCTCGGTCCACCCCAGCATGAACACTGAAGCTTTCTTT; clone size: many; D gene: NA; J gene: TRBJ1-1; V gene: TRBV27
CDR3 protein: CASSVGKGANYGYTF; CDR3 DNA: TGTGCCAGCAGCGTAGGGAAGGGTGCTAACTATGGCTACACCTTC; clone size: many; D gene: NA; J gene: TRBJ1-2; V gene: TRBV9
CDR3 protein: CASSEDRASPLHF; CDR3 DNA: TGTGCCAGCAGTGAAGACAGGGCTTCACCCCTCCACTTT; clone size: few; D gene: NA; J gene: TRBJ1-6; V gene: TRBV2
CDR3 protein: CASSLAAQGGYNEQFF; CDR3 DNA: TGTGCCAGCAGCTTAGCGGCCCAGGGGGGATACAATGAGCAGTTCTTC; clone size: many; D gene: NA; J gene: TRBJ2-1; V gene: TRBV7-6
CDR3 protein: CASSSSSADTQYF; CDR3 DNA: TGTGCCAGCAGTTCCTCTAGCGCAGATACGCAGTATTTT; clone size: many; D gene: NA; J gene: TRBJ2-3; V gene: TRBV6-5
CDR3 protein: CASSQEADEQFF; CDR3 DNA: TGTGCCAGCAGCCAAGAGGCCGATGAGCAGTTCTTC; clone size: NA; D gene: NA; J gene: TRBJ2-1; V gene: TRBV7-2
CDR3 protein: CASSYTGLPYEQYF; CDR3 DNA: TGTGCCAGCAGCTACACAGGGTTGCCCTACGAGCAGTACTTC; clone size: NA; D gene: NA; J gene: TRBJ2-7; V gene: TRBV5-6
CDR3 protein: CSLDGQGAEAFF; CDR3 DNA: TGCAGTCTGGACGGACAGGGCGCTGAAGCTTTCTTT; clone size: few; D gene: TRBD1; J gene: TRBJ1-1; V gene: TRBV20-1
CDR3 protein: CASSYSKDGLAGARVYNEQFF; CDR3 DNA: TGTGCCAGCAGTTACTCGAAGGATGGACTAGCGGGGGCCCGGGTTTACAATGAGCAGTTCTTC; clone size: many; D gene: TRBD2; J gene: TRBJ2-1; V gene: TRBV6-2/TRBV6-3
CDR3 protein: CASSEGLNTGELFF; CDR3 DNA: TGTGCCAGTTCAGAGGGGCTTAACACCGGGGAGCTGTTTTTT; clone size: few; D gene: NA; J gene: TRBJ2-2; V gene: TRBV9
CDR3 protein: CASRGQGRDEAFF; CDR3 DNA: TGTGCCAGCAGGGGACAGGGGAGGGATGAAGCTTTCTTT; clone size: few; D gene: TRBD1; J gene: TRBJ1-1; V gene: TRBV2
CDR3 protein: CASSLARGNEQFF; CDR3 DNA: TGTGCCAGCAGTTTAGCACGGGGAAATGAGCAGTTCTTC; clone size: many; D gene: NA; J gene: TRBJ2-1; V gene: TRBV12-3/TRBV12-4
CDR3 protein: CSATTAGGSTDTQYF; CDR3 DNA: TGCAGTGCTACGACAGCGGGAGGCAGCACAGATACGCAGTATTTT; clone size: NA; D gene: TRBD2; J gene: TRBJ2-3; V gene: TRBV20-1
CDR3 protein: CASSLEVVGSNQPQHF; CDR3 DNA: TGTGCCAGCAGCTTGGAAGTGGTGGGGAGCAATCAGCCCCAGCATTTT; clone size: NA; D gene: NA; J gene: TRBJ1-5; V gene: TRBV5-5
CDR3 protein: CSARGGLGTGYEQYF; CDR3 DNA: TGCAGTGCTAGAGGTGGCCTCGGGACAGGTTACGAGCAGTACTTC; clone size: few; D gene: TRBD1; J gene: TRBJ2-7; V gene: TRBV20-1
CDR3 protein: CASSLTGGTGLNEQFF; CDR3 DNA: TGTGCCAGCAGCTTAACAGGGGGGACAGGGTTAAATGAGCAGTTCTTC; clone size: NA; D gene: TRBD1; J gene: TRBJ2-1; V gene: TRBV7-3
CDR3 protein: CASSRTTASGANVLTF; CDR3 DNA: TGCGCCAGCAGCCGAACGACGGCCTCTGGGGCCAACGTCCTGACTTTC; clone size: many; D gene: NA; J gene: TRBJ2-6; V gene: TRBV4-1
CDR3 protein: CASSPGLAGIEQYF; CDR3 DNA: TGTGCCAGCAGCCCCGGACTAGCGGGGATCGAGCAGTACTTC; clone size: many; D gene: TRBD2; J gene: TRBJ2-7; V gene: TRBV3-1
CDR3 protein: CASSLARGYEQYF; CDR3 DNA: TGTGCCAGCAGTTTAGCTCGTGGCTACGAGCAGTACTTC; clone size: many; D gene: NA; J gene: TRBJ2-7; V gene: TRBV12-3/TRBV12-4
CDR3 protein: CASSFQGGRGYTF; CDR3 DNA: TGTGCCAGCAGCTTCCAGGGGGGTCGGGGCTACACCTTC; clone size: many; D gene: TRBD1; J gene: TRBJ1-2; V gene: TRBV7-2
CDR3 protein: CASSIGTVAGAGETQYF; CDR3 DNA: TGTGCCAGCAGCATAGGGACTGTAGCGGGGGCCGGGGAGACCCAGTACTTC; clone size: NA; D gene: TRBD2; J gene: TRBJ2-5; V gene: TRBV9
CDR3 protein: CASSLLRQGPYEQYF; CDR3 DNA: TGTGCCAGCAGCCTCCTCCGACAGGGTCCCTACGAGCAGTACTTC; clone size: many; D gene: TRBD1; J gene: TRBJ2-7; V gene: TRBV7-2
CDR3 protein: CASSLGLAWYF; CDR3 DNA: TGTGCCAGCAGCTTGGGACTAGCTTGGTACTTC; clone size: few; D gene: TRBD2; J gene: TRBJ2-5; V gene: TRBV5-6
CDR3 protein: CASTSGTSGGNEQFF; CDR3 DNA: TGTGCCAGCACTTCCGGGACTAGCGGGGGCAATGAGCAGTTCTTC; clone size: NA; D gene: TRBD2; J gene: TRBJ2-1; V gene: TRBV18
CDR3 protein: CSASPSGTLNEQYF; CDR3 DNA: TGCAGTGCTAGCCCCTCCGGGACTCTAAACGAGCAGTACTTC; clone size: few; D gene: NA; J gene: TRBJ2-7; V gene: TRBV20-1
CDR3 protein: CASSPVRTGELFF; CDR3 DNA: TGTGCCAGCAGCCCCGTTCGTACCGGGGAGCTGTTTTTT; clone size: NA; D gene: NA; J gene: TRBJ2-2; V gene: TRBV6-2/TRBV6-3
CDR3 protein: CSAPAASGGLLTDTQYF; CDR3 DNA: TGCAGTGCCCCCGCTGCTAGCGGGGGGCTGCTCACAGATACGCAGTATTTT; clone size: many; D gene: TRBD2; J gene: TRBJ2-3; V gene: TRBV20-1
CDR3 protein: CASSEARMETQYF; CDR3 DNA: TGTGCCAGCAGTGAGGCCAGAATGGAGACCCAGTACTTC; clone size: many; D gene: NA; J gene: TRBJ2-5; V gene: TRBV6-1
CDR3 protein: CASSSRGRGAFF; CDR3 DNA: TGTGCCAGCAGCTCCCGGGGGCGCGGGGCTTTCTTT; clone size: many; D gene: NA; J gene: TRBJ1-1; V gene: TRBV11-2
CDR3 protein: CASSGYDRVDEQYF; CDR3 DNA: TGTGCCAGCTCCGGGTATGACAGGGTCGACGAGCAGTACTTC; clone size: NA; D gene: TRBD1; J gene: TRBJ2-7; V gene: TRBV18
CDR3 protein: CASSLGTGLKKLFF; CDR3 DNA: TGTGCCAGCAGCTTGGGGACAGGTCTGAAAAAACTGTTTTTT; clone size: NA; D gene: TRBD1; J gene: TRBJ1-4; V gene: TRBV7-2
CDR3 protein: CSAPLAGLENEQFF; CDR3 DNA: TGCAGTGCTCCACTAGCGGGGTTAGAGAATGAGCAGTTCTTC; clone size: many; D gene: TRBD2; J gene: TRBJ2-1; V gene: TRBV20-1
CDR3 protein: CASSLMTSGRSDTQYF; CDR3 DNA: TGCGCCAGCAGCCTAATGACTAGCGGGAGGTCAGATACGCAGTATTTT; clone size: NA; D gene: TRBD2; J gene: TRBJ2-3; V gene: TRBV5-1
CDR3 protein: CSAQPSGRYEQYF; CDR3 DNA: TGCAGTGCGCAACCTAGCGGACGCTACGAGCAGTACTTC; clone size: NA; D gene: TRBD2; J gene: TRBJ2-7; V gene: TRBV20-1
CDR3 protein: CASSLVRDRGDTQYF; CDR3 DNA: TGTGCCAGCAGCTTAGTCCGGGACAGGGGAGATACGCAGTATTTT; clone size: many; D gene: TRBD1; J gene: TRBJ2-3; V gene: TRBV7-2
CDR3 protein: CASSEPLRTDTQYF; CDR3 DNA: TGTGCCAGCAGTGAACCTTTACGCACAGATACGCAGTATTTT; clone size: many; D gene: NA; J gene: TRBJ2-3; V gene: TRBV6-1
CDR3 protein: CSAREEQGVFYGYTF; CDR3 DNA: TGCAGTGCTAGAGAAGAACAGGGGGTATTCTATGGCTACACCTTC; clone size: few; D gene: TRBD1; J gene: TRBJ1-2; V gene: TRBV20-1
CDR3 protein: CASRRGGSSCEQYF; CDR3 DNA: TGTGCCAGCAGGCGCGGGGGTTCCTCCTGCGAGCAGTACTTC; clone size: NA; D gene: TRBD2; J gene: TRBJ2-7; V gene: TRBV3-1
CDR3 protein: CASRIATNEKLFF; CDR3 DNA: TGTGCCAGCAGGATTGCAACTAATGAAAAACTGTTTTTT; clone size: NA; D gene: NA; J gene: TRBJ1-4; V gene: TRBV6-1
CDR3 protein: CSADAGAGYGYTF; CDR3 DNA: TGCAGTGCGGACGCAGGGGCCGGGTATGGCTACACCTTC; clone size: once; D gene: NA; J gene: TRBJ1-2; V gene: TRBV20-1
CDR3 protein: CASSLRTGGNDEQYF; CDR3 DNA: TGTGCCAGCAGCTTACGTACAGGGGGCAACGACGAGCAGTACTTC; clone size: many; D gene: TRBD1; J gene: TRBJ2-7; V gene: TRBV7-6
CDR3 protein: CASTGSPTYEQYF; CDR3 DNA: TGTGCCAGCACAGGGAGTCCGACCTACGAGCAGTACTTC; clone size: many; D gene: NA; J gene: TRBJ2-7; V gene: TRBV28
CDR3 protein: CASSSPRGYGYTF; CDR3 DNA: TGTGCCAGCAGCTCCCCGCGGGGCTATGGCTACACCTTC; clone size: NA; D gene: NA; J gene: TRBJ1-2; V gene: TRBV7-2
CDR3 protein: CASILLGGSGNTIYF; CDR3 DNA: TGTGCCAGCATCTTACTCGGGGGCTCTGGAAACACCATATATTTT; clone size: NA; D gene: NA; J gene: TRBJ1-3; V gene: TRBV6-5
CDR3 protein: CASLSRGQRTEAFF; CDR3 DNA: TGTGCCAGCTTAAGCAGGGGGCAAAGGACTGAAGCTTTCTTT; clone size: few; D gene: TRBD1; J gene: TRBJ1-1; V gene: TRBV25-1
CDR3 protein: CAISGLAGKEAQYF; CDR3 DNA: TGTGCCATCAGTGGACTAGCGGGGAAGGAGGCCCAGTACTTC; clone size: NA; D gene: TRBD2; J gene: TRBJ2-7; V gene: TRBV10-3
CDR3 protein: CASEVLGVSGELFF; CDR3 DNA: TGTGCCAGCGAAGTCCTAGGGGTTTCCGGGGAGCTGTTTTTT; clone size: NA; D gene: NA; J gene: TRBJ2-2; V gene: TRBV28
CDR3 protein: CASSIGTGVAQPQHF; CDR3 DNA: TGTGCCAGTAGTATTGGGACGGGCGTCGCTCAGCCCCAGCATTTT; clone size: NA; D gene: NA; J gene: TRBJ1-5; V gene: TRBV19
CDR3 protein: CASSPRQGAYSYNEQFF; CDR3 DNA: TGCGCCAGCAGCCCCCGACAGGGGGCTTATTCCTACAATGAGCAGTTCTTC; clone size: few; D gene: TRBD1; J gene: TRBJ2-1; V gene: TRBV4-3
CDR3 protein: CASSRGTGLNTEAFF; CDR3 DNA: TGTGCCAGCAGCCGCGGGACAGGTCTGAACACTGAAGCTTTCTTT; clone size: few; D gene: TRBD1; J gene: TRBJ1-1; V gene: TRBV3-1
CDR3 protein: CASSSPYNEQYF; CDR3 DNA: TGCGCCAGCAGCTCCCCCTACAATGAGCAGTACTTC; clone size: NA; D gene: NA; J gene: TRBJ2-7; V gene: TRBV5-1